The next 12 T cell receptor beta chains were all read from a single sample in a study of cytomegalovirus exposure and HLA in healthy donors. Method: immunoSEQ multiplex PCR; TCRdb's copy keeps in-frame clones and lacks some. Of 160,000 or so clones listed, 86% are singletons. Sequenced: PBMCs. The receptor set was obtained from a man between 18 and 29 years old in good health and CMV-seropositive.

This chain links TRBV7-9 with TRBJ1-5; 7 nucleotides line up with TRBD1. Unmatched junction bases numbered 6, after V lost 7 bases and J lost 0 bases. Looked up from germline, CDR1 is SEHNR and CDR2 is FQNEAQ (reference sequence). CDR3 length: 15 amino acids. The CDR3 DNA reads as TGTGCCAGCACCGGGACAGCTGATAGCAATCAGCCCCAGCATTTT. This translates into CASTGTADSNQPQHF. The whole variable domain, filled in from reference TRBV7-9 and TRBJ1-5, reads DTGVSQNPRHKITKRGQNVTFRCDPISEHNRLYWYRQTLGQGPEFLTYFQNEAQLEKSRLLSDRFSAERPKGSFSTLEIQRTEQGDSAMYLCASTGTADSNQPQHFGDGTRLSIL.

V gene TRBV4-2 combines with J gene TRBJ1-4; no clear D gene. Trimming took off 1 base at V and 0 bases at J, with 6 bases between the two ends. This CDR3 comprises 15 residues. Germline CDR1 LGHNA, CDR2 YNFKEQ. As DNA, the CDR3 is TGTGCCAGCAGCCAAGGTCAGGCAACTAATGAAAAACTGTTTTTT. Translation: CASSQGQATNEKLFF.

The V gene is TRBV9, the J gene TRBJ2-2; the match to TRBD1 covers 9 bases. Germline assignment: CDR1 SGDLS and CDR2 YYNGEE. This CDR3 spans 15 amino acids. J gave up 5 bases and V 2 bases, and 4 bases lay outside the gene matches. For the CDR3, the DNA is TGTGCCAGCAGCGTGTGGACAGGGGTGACCGGGGAGCTGTTTTTT. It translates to CASSVWTGVTGELFF.

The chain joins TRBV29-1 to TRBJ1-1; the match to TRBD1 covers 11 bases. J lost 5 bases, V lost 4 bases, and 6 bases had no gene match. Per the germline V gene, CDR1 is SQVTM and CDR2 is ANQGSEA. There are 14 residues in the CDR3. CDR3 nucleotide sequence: TGCAGCGTTGGAATGGGACAGGGGGGAACTGAAGCTTTCTTT. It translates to CSVGMGQGGTEAFF.

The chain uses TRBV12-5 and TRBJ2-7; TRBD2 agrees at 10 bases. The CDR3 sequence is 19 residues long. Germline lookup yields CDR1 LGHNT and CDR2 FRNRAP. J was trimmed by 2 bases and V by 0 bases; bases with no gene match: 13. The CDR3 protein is CASGLVLRRTSGHPYEQYF. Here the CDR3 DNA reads TGTGCTAGTGGTTTGGTACTTCGGAGGACTAGCGGACATCCCTACGAGCAGTACTTC.

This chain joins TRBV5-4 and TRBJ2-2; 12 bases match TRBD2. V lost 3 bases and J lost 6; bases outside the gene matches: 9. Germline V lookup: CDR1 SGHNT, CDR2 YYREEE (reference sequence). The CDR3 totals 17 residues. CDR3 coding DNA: TGTGCCAGCAGCTACGGGACTAGCGGGTCGCGTCCCGGGGAGCTGTTTTTT. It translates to CASSYGTSGSRPGELFF.

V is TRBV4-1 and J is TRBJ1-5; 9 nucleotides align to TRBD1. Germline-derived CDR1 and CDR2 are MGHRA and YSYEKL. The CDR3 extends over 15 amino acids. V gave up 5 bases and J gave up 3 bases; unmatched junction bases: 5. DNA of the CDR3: TGCGCCAGCAGCGTCCGGGACAGGGACAATCAGCCCCAGCATTTT. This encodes CASSVRDRDNQPQHF.

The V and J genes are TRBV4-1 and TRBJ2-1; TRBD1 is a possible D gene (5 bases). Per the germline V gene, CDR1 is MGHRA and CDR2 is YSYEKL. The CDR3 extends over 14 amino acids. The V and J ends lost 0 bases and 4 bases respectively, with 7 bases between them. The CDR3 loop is CASSQDRDYNEQFF. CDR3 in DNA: TGCGCCAGCAGCCAAGACAGGGATTACAATGAGCAGTTCTTC.

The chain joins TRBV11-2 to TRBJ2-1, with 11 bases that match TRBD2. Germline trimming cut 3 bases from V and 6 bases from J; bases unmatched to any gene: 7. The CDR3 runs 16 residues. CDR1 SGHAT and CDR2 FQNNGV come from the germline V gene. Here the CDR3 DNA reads TGTGCCAGCAGCTTCCTTCTAGCGGGAGGTGCCAATGAGCAGTTCTTC. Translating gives CASSFLLAGGANEQFF.

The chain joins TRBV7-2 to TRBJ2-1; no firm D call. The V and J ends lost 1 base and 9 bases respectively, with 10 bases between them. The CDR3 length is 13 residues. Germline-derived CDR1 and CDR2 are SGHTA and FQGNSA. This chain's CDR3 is CASSLVGFGEQFF. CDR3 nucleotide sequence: TGTGCCAGCAGCTTAGTCGGGTTCGGTGAGCAGTTCTTC.

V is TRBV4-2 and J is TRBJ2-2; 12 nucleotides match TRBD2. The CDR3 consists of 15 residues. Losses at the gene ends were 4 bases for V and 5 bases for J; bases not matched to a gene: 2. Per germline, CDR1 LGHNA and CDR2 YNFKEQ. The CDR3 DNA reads TGTGCCAGCAGCCCCGGACTAGCGGGGACCGGGGAGCTGTTTTTT. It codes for CASSPGLAGTGELFF.

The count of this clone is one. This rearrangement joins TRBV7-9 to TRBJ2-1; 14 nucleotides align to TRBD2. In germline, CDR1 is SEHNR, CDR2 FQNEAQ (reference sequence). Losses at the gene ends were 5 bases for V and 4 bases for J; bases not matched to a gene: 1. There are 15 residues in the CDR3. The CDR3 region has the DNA TGTGCCAGCAGCCGGACTAGCGGGAGGTACAATGAGCAGTTCTTC. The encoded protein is CASSRTSGRYNEQFF.